The sample holds many counts of the clone carrying this T cell receptor (beta chain). Germline values: CDR1 SGHTA, CDR2 FQGNSA. The CDR3 consists of 12 residues. Trimming took off 5 bases at V and 8 bases at J, with 9 bases between the two ends. These data originate in a study of T-cell reconstitution after alpha-beta-depleted transplantation in children. Preparation of the TCRbeta library used unique molecular identifiers. In TCRdb, the PCR reads were re-called with MiXCR into one record per CDR3 protein. The sample includes around 200,000 distinct CDR3 sequences, roughly 11% of them seen just once. The sequence came from a child less than two years old with acute myeloid leukemia, due to receive a stem cell transplant. Sequenced here: PBMCs, sampled before TCRalphabeta/CD19-depleted stem cell transplant. The chain has TRBV7-2 and TRBJ1-4, with D hard to call. CDR3 sequence reads: CASSPPNEKLFF. CDR3 DNA sequence: TGTGCCAGCAGCCCGCCGAACGAAAAACTGTTTTTT.